The text below deals with one T cell receptor beta chain. Data came from immunoSEQ multiplex PCR; TCRdb stores just in-frame clones and leaves some out. The table has over 150,000 clones, 65% to 80% seen once. The record originates from a study of blood T cell repertoires in COVID-19. This TCR was sampled from a woman between 65 and 79 years old in a cohort exposed to, infected with or recovered from COVID-19 (not recorded which). Sequences were obtained from PBMCs or T cells enriched from blood (not recorded which).

The CDR3 DNA sequence: TGTGCCAGCAGTTCTAGCGGGACCGGGGAGCTGTTTTTT. Amino acid sequence: CASSSSGTGELFF. The rearrangement links TRBV2 to TRBJ2-2, with 8 nucleotides matching TRBD2. The trim removed 5 bases at V and 5 bases at J, leaving 1 base unmatched. Germline loops: CDR1 SNHLY, CDR2 FYNNEI. This CDR3 has 13 residues.